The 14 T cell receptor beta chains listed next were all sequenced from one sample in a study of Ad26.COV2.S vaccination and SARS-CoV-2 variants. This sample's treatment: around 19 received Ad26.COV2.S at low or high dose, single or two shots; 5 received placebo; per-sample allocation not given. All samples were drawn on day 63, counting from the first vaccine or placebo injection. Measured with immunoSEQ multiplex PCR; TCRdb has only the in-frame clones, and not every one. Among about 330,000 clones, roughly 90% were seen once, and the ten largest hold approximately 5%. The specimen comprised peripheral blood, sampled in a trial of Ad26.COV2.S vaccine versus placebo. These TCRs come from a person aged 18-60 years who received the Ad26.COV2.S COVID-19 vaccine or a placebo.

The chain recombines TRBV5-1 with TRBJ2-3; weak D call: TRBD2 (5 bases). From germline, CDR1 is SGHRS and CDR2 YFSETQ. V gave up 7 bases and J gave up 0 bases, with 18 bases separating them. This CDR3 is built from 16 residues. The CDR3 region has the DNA TGCGCCAGCTCTATTCGGACTGGTTCTAGCACAGATACGCAGTATTTT. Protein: CASSIRTGSSTDTQYF.

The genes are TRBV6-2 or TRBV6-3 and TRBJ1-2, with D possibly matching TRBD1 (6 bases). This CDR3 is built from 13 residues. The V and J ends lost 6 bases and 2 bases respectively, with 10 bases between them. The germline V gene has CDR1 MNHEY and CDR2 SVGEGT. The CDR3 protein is CASSDRTNYGYTF. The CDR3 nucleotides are TGTGCCAGCAGCGACAGGACGAACTATGGCTACACCTTC.

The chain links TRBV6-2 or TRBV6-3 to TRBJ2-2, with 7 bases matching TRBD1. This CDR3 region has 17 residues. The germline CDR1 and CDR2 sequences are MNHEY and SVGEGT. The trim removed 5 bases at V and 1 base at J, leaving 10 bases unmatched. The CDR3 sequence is CASSNPPYRGNTGELFF. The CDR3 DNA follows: TGTGCCAGCAGTAACCCGCCCTACAGGGGGAACACCGGGGAGCTGTTTTTT.

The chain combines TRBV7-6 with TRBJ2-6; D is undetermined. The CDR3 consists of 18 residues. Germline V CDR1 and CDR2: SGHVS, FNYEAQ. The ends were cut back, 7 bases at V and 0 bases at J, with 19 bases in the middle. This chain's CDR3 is CASTQGGFYSSGANVLTF. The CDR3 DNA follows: TGTGCCAGCACCCAAGGCGGTTTTTACTCCTCTGGGGCCAACGTCCTGACTTTC.

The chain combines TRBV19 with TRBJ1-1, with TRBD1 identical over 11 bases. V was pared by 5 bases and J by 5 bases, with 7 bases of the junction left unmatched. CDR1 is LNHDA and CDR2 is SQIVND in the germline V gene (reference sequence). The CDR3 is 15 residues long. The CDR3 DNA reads TGTGCCAGTAGTCCCTCCGGGACAGGGGGGACTGAAGCTTTCTTT. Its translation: CASSPSGTGGTEAFF.

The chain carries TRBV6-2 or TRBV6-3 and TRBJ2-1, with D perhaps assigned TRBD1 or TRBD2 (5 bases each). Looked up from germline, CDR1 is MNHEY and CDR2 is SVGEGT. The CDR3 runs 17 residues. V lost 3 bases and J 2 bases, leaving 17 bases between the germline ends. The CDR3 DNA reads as TGTGCCAGCAGTTATGAGGTTGGGGGTCTCACCTACAATGAGCAGTTCTTC. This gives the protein CASSYEVGGLTYNEQFF.

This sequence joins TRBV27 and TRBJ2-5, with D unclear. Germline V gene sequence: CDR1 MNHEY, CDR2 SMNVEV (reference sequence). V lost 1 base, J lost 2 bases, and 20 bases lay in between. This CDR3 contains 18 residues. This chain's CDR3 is CASSLYLSPGSLQETQYF. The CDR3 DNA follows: TGTGCCAGCAGTTTATACCTATCCCCGGGTAGTTTGCAAGAGACCCAGTACTTC.

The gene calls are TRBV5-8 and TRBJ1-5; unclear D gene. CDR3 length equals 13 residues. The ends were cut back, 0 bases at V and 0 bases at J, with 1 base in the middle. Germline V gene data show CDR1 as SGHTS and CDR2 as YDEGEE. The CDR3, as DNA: TGTGCCAGCAGCTTGGATAGCAATCAGCCCCAGCATTTT. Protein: CASSLDSNQPQHF.

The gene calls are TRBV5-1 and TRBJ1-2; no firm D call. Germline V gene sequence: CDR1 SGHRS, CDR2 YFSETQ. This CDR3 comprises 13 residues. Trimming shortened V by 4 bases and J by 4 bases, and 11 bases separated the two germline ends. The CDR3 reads CASSLTVAYGYTF. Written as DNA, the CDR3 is TGCGCCAGCAGCCTCACAGTTGCCTATGGCTACACCTTC. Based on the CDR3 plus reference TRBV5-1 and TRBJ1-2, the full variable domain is KAGVTQTPRYLIKTRGQQVTLSCSPISGHRSVSWYQQTPGQGLQFLFEYFSETQRNKGNFPGRFSGRQFSNSRSEMNVSTLELGDSALYLCASSLTVAYGYTFGSGTRLTVV.

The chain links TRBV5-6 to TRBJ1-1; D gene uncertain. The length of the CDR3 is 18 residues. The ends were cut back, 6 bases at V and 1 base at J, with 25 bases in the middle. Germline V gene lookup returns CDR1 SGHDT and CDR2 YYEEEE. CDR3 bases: TGTGCCAGCACCTCCTTTTCGGGTGTCCTTACTAGGAACACTGAAGCTTTCTTT. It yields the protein CASTSFSGVLTRNTEAFF.

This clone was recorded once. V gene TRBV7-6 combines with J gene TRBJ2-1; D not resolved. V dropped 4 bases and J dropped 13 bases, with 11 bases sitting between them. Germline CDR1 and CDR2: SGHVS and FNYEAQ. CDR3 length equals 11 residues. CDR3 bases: TGTGCCAGCAGCTCGGGCCTTCTTCAGTTCTTC. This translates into CASSSGLLQFF.

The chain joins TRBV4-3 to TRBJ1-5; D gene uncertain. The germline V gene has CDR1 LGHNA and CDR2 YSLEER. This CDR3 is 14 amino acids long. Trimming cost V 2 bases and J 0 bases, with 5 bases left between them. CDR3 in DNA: TGCGCCAGCAGCCAAACGTATAGCAATCAGCCCCAGCATTTT. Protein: CASSQTYSNQPQHF.

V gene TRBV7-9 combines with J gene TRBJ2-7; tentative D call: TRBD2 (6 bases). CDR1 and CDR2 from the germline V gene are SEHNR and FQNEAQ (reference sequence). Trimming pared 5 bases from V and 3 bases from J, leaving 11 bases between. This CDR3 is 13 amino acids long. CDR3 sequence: CASSRESYYEQYF. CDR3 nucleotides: TGTGCCAGCAGCCGGGAGTCGTACTACGAGCAGTACTTC.

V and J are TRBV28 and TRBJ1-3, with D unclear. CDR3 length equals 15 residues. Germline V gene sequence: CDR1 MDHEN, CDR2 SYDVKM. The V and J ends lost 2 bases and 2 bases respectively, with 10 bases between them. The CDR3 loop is CASSLPQTTGNTIYF. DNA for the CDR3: TGTGCCAGCAGTTTACCGCAAACCACTGGAAACACCATATATTTT.